The following is a T cell receptor beta chain sequence with its context. What it binds is not known. Trimming left V 5 bases short and J 0 bases short, with 10 bases between. Germline CDR1 is MNHNY and CDR2 is SVGAGI (reference sequence). This CDR3 has 15 amino acids. This record belongs to a study of long-term antiretroviral therapy in people with HIV. The study, taken as a whole, reports: The clones with expansion before ART were dominant in the repertoire at all time points.

Samples were assayed with immunoSEQ v3.0 at survey level. The table came from immunoSEQ multiplex PCR; TCRdb's copy has only in-frame clones and leaves some out. The table records over 25,000 clones, 95% to 97% of them present only once. Cryopreserved PBMC samples of about 0.95-10 million cells were used for DNA extraction. This TCR was recovered from a man aged 25-45 years with HIV. The V call is TRBV6-6, the J call TRBJ2-2; D remains unclear. Here the sequenced sample was unsorted PBMCs, taken approximately 6.8 years after starting antiretroviral therapy. The CDR3, as DNA: TGTGCCAGCAGTCTACAAACCACGAACACCGGGGAGCTGTTTTTT. Translating it yields CASSLQTTNTGELFF.